This T cell receptor beta chain stems from a study of graft-versus-host responses after intestinal transplantation. Findings of the study overall: Patients who carried graft-donor T cell macrochimerism also had high graft-versus-host to host-versus-graft clonal ratios in their allografts. The marrow of recipients harbored GvH clones, and ileum or blood showed some of them first. Peak GvH clone levels in circulation were associated with early post-transplant HvG declines.

Assay: immunoSEQ multiplex PCR; the TCRdb copy retains only in-frame clones and omits some. The sample carries 100,000 to 140,000 clones, about 91% recorded once. On this clone itself: Its target is unknown.

This CDR3 has 16 amino acids. Germline V gene data show CDR1 as LNHDA and CDR2 as SQIVND (reference sequence). Between the trimmed V and J ends, which lost 4 bases and 0 bases, there was a span of 14 bases. V gene TRBV19 combines with J gene TRBJ2-3, with D possibly matching TRBD1 (5 bases). The clonotype originates from a human donor who was the organ donor for an intestinal transplant. The sequencing here drew on unstimulated CD4+ T cells sorted from spleen or lymph node cells, taken before transplant. CDR3 DNA sequence: TGTGCCAGTAGTACCCCAGGAAGGGGCAGCACAGATACGCAGTATTTT. It is translated as CASSTPGRGSTDTQYF.